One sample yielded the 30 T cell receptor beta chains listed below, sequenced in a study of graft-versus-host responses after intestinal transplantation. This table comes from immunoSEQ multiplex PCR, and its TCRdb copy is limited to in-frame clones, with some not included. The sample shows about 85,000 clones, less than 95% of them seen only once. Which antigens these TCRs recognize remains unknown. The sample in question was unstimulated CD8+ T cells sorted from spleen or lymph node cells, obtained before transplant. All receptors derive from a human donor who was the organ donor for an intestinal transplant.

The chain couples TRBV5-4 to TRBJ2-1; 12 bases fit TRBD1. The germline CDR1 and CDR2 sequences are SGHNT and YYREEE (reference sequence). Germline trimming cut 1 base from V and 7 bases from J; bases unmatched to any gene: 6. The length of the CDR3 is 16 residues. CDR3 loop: CASSLIGTGGLNEQFF. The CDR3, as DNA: TGTGCCAGCAGCTTGATTGGGACAGGGGGCTTAAATGAGCAGTTCTTC.

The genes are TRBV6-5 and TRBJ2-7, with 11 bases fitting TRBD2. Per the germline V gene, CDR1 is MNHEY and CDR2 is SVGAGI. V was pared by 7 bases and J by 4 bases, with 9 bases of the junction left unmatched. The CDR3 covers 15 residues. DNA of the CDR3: TGTGCCAGCATCAAGGGGACTAGCGGATTGTACGAGCAGTACTTC. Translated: CASIKGTSGLYEQYF.

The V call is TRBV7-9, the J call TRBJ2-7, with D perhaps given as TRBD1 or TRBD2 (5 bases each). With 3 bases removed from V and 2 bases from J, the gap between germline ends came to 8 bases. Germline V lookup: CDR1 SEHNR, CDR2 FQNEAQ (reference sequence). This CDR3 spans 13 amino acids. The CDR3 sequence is CASSLGETYEQYF. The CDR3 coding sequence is TGTGCCAGCAGCTTGGGGGAGACCTACGAGCAGTACTTC.

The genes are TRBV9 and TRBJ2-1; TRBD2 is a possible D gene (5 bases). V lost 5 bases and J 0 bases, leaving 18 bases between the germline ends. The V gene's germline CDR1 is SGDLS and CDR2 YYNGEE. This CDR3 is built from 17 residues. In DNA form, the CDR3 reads TGTGCCAGCAGTGGAGGTAACGGGCCTAACTCCTACAATGAGCAGTTCTTC. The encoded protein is CASSGGNGPNSYNEQFF.

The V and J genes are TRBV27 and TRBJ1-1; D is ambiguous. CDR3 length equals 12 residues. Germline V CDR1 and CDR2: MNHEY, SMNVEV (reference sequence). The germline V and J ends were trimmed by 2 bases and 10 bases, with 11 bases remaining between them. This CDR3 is CASSLMVRGAFF. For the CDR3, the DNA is TGTGCCAGCAGTTTAATGGTGCGCGGAGCTTTCTTT.

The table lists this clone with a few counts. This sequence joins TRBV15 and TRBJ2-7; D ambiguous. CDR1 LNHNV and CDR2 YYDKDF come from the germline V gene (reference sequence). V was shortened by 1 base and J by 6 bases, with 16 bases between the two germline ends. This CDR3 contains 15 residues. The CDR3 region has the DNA TGTGCCACCAGCAGAGGTTGGGGTAGGGCGGCCGAGCAGTACTTC. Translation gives CATSRGWGRAAEQYF.

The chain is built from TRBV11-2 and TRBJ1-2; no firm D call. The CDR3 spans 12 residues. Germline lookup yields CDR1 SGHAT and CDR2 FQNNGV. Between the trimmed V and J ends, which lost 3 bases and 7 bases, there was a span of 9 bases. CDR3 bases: TGTGCCAGCAGCTTTTCAGGAGGTGGCTACACCTTC. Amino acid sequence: CASSFSGGGYTF.

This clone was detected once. CDR3 region: CASSAIPGSSYEQYF. CDR3 nucleotides: TGTGCCAGCAGTGCCATCCCCGGGAGCTCCTACGAGCAGTACTTC. The chain is built from TRBV27 and TRBJ2-7, with D perhaps TRBD2 (6 bases). V dropped 5 bases and J dropped 0 bases, with 14 bases sitting between them. Germline values: CDR1 MNHEY, CDR2 SMNVEV (reference sequence). This CDR3 spans 15 amino acids.

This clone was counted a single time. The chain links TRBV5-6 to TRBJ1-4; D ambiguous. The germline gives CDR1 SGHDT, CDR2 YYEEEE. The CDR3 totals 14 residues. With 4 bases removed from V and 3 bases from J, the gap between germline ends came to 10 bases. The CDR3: CASSPAGANEKLFF. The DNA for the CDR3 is TGTGCCAGCAGCCCGGCGGGAGCTAATGAAAAACTGTTTTTT.

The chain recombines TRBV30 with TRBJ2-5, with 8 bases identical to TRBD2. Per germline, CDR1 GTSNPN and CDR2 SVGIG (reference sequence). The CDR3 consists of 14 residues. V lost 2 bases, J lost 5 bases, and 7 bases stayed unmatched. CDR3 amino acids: CAWSFPAGVETQYF. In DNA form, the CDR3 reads TGTGCCTGGAGTTTCCCAGCGGGAGTCGAGACCCAGTACTTC.

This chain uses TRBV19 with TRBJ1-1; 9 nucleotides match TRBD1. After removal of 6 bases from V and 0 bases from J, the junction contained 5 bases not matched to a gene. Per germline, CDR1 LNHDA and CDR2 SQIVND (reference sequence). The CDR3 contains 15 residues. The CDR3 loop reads CASRAGQGMNTEAFF. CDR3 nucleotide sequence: TGTGCCAGTAGGGCGGGACAGGGAATGAACACTGAAGCTTTCTTT. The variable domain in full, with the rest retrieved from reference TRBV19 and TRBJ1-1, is DGGITQSPKYLFRKEGQNVTLSCEQNLNHDAMYWYRQDPGQGLRLIYYSQIVNDFQKGDIAEGYSVSREKKESFPLTVTSAQKNPTAFYLCASRAGQGMNTEAFFGQGTRLTVV.

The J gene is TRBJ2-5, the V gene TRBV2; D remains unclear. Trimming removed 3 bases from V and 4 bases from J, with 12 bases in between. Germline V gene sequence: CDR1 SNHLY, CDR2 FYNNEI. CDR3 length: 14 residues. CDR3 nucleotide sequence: TGTGCCAGCAGTGACGTGGGCTTCCCAGAGACCCAGTACTTC. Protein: CASSDVGFPETQYF.

The CDR3 here is CASSDHGSGRSFSYEQYF. The CDR3 DNA is TGTGCCAGCAGTGATCACGGTAGCGGGAGGTCATTCTCCTACGAGCAGTACTTC. The rearrangement joins TRBV2 to TRBJ2-7, with TRBD2 matching 10 bases. This CDR3 region has 18 residues. Germline V gene sequence: CDR1 SNHLY, CDR2 FYNNEI. The ends lost 3 bases at V and 0 bases at J; junction bases unmatched: 11.

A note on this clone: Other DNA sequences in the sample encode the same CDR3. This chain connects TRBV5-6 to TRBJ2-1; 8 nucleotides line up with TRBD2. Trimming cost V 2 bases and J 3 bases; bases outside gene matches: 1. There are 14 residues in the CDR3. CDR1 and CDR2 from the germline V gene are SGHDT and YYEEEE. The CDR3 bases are TGTGCCAGCAGCTTAACTAGCGGCTACAATGAGCAGTTCTTC. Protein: CASSLTSGYNEQFF. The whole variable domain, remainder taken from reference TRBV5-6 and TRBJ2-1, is DAGVTQSPTHLIKTRGQQVTLRCSPKSGHDTVSWYQQALGQGPQFIFQYYEEEERQRGNFPDRFSGHQFPNYSSELNVNALLLGDSALYLCASSLTSGYNEQFFGPGTRLTVL.

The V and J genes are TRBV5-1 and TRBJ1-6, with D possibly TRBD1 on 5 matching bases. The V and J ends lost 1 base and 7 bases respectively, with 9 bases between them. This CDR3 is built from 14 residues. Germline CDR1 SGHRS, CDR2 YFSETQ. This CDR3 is CASSLYGGNSPLHF. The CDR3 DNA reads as TGCGCCAGCAGCTTGTACGGGGGGAATTCACCCCTCCACTTT.

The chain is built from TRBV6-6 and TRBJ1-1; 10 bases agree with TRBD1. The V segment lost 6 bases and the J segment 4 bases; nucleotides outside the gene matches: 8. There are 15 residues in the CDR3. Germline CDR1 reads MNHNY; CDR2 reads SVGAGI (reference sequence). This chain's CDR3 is CASSLHGQGGTEAFF. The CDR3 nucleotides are TGTGCCAGCAGCCTACATGGACAGGGGGGCACTGAAGCTTTCTTT.

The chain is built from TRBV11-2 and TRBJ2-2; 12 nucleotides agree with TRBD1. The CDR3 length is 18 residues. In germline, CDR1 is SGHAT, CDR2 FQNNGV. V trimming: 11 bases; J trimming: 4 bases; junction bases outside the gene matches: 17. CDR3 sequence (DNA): TGTGCCGCCCAAAGGGGGGACAGGGGGCAGATCGGCACCGGGGAGCTGTTTTTT. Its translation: CAAQRGDRGQIGTGELFF. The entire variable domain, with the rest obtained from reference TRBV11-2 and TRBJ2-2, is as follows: EAGVAQSPRYKIIEKRQSVAFWCNPISGHATLYWYQQILGQGPKLLIQFQNNGVVDDSQLPKDRFSAERLKGVDSTLKIQPAKLEDSAVYLCAAQRGDRGQIGTGELFFGEGSRLTVL.

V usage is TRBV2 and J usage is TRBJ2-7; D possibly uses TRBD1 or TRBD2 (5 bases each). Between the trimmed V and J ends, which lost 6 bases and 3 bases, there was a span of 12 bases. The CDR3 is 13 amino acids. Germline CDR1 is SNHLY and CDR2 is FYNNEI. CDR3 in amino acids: CASRGPSGYEQYF. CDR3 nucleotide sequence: TGTGCCAGCAGGGGACCCTCTGGCTACGAGCAGTACTTC.

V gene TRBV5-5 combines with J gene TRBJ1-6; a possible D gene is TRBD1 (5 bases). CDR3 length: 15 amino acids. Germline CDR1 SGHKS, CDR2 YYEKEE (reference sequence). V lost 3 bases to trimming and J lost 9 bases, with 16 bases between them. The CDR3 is CASSSRTERGSPLHF. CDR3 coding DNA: TGTGCCAGCAGCTCAAGGACCGAGAGGGGTTCACCCCTCCACTTT.

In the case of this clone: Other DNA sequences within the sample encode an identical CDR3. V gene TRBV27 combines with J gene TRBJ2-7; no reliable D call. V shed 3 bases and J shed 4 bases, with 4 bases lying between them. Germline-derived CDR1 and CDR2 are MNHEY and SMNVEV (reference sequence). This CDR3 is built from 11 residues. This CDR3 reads CASSFGYEQYF. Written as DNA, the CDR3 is TGTGCCAGCAGTTTTGGGTACGAGCAGTACTTC.

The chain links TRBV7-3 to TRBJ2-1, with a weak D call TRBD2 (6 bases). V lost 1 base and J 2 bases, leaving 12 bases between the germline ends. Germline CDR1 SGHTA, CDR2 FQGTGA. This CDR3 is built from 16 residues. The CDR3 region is CASSLSSGLAYNEQFF. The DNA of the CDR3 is TGTGCCAGCAGCTTAAGTTCGGGACTGGCCTACAATGAGCAGTTCTTC.

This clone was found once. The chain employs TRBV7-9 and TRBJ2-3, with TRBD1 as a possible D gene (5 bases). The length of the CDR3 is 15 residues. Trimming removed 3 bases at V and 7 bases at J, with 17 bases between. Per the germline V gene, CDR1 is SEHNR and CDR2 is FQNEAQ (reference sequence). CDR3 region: CASSLGLGLNNTQYF. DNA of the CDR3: TGTGCCAGCAGCTTGGGTCTGGGGCTCAACAATACGCAGTATTTT.

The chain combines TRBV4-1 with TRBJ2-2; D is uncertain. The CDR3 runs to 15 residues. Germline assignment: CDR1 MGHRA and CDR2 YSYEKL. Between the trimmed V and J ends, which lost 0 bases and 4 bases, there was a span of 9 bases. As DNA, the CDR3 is TGCGCCAGCAGCCAAGATCCGCGAGGCACCGGGGAGCTGTTTTTT. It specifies CASSQDPRGTGELFF.

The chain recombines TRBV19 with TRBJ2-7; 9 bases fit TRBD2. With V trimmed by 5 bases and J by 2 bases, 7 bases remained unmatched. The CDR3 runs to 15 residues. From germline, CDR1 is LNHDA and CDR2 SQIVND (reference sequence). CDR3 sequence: CASSPTSGPTYEQYF. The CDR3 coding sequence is TGTGCCAGTAGTCCTACTAGCGGGCCTACCTACGAGCAGTACTTC.

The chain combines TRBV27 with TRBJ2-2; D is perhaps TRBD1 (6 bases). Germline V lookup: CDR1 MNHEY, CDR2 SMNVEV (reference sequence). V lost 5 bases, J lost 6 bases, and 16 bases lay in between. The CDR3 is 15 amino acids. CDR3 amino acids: CASSQGTKPAGELFF. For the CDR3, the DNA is TGTGCCAGCAGTCAGGGGACAAAACCAGCCGGGGAGCTGTTTTTT.

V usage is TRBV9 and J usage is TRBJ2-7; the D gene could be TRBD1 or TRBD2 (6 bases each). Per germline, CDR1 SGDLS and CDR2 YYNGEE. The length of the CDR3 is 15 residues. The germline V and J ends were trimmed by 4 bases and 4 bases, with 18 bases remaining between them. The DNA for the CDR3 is TGTGCCAGCAGCCCCGGGGGACACGGATTTTACGAGCAGTACTTC. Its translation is CASSPGGHGFYEQYF.

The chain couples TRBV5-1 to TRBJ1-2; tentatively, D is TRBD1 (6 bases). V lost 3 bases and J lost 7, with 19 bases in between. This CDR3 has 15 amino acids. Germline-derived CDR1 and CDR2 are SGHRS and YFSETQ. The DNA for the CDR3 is TGCGCCAGCAGCTCGTTGGGTATCGGACAGCCTGGCTACACCTTC. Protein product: CASSSLGIGQPGYTF.

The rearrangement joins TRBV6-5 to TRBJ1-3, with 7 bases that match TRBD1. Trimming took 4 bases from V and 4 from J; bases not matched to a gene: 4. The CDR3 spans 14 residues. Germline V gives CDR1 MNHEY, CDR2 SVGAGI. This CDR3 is CASSSDRTGNTIYF. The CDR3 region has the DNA TGTGCCAGCAGTTCGGACAGGACGGGAAACACCATATATTTT.

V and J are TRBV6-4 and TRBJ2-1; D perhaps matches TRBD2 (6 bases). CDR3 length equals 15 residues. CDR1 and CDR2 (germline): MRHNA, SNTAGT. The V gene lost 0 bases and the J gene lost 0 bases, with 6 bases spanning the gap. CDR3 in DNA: TGTGCCAGCAGTGACTCGGGACTCTCCTACAATGAGCAGTTCTTC. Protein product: CASSDSGLSYNEQFF.

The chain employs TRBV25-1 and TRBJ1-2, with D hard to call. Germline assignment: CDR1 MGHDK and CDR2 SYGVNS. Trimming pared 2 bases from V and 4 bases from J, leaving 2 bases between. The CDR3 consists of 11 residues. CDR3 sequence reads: CASSESYGYTF. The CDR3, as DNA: TGTGCCAGCAGTGAAAGCTATGGCTACACCTTC.